Listed below are T cell receptor beta chains from one sample, sequenced in a study of blood T cell repertoires in COVID-19. Measured with immunoSEQ multiplex PCR; TCRdb has only the in-frame clones, and not every one. The top ten hold about 20% of the sample, which has some 64,000 clones, 70% to 85% seen once. The sequencing input was peripheral blood. These receptors were taken from a man between 60 and 75 years old with acute or convalescent COVID-19. Each CDR3 is given with its conserved first and last residue. The D gene is left open where the match is weak. Clone size is not always given. Where it is, it says once, few, many or a class for expanded clones.

>TRBV9|-|TRBD1|TRBJ1-2
CASSSMGTGDYGYTF
TGTGCCAGCAGCTCCATGGGGACAGGGGACTATGGCTACACCTTC
>TRBV4-2|-|TRBD2|TRBJ2-7
CASSFTSASSYEQYF
TGTGCCAGCAGCTTTACTAGCGCGAGCTCCTACGAGCAGTACTTC
>TRBV2|-|-|TRBJ2-1
CASSLATGIENNEQFF
TGTGCCAGCAGTCTAGCCACCGGGATCGAAAACAATGAGCAGTTCTTC
>TRBV24-1|-|-|TRBJ1-3
CATSEERTASGNTIYF
TGTGCCACCAGTGAAGAGAGGACAGCCTCTGGAAACACCATATATTTT
>TRBV5-4|-|TRBD1|TRBJ2-5
CASLRNLQGAQYF
TGTGCCAGTCTGAGGAACCTTCAGGGGGCCCAGTACTTC
>TRBV7-9|-|TRBD1|TRBJ2-7
CASKTGGVGEQYF
TGTGCCAGCAAGACAGGGGGAGTAGGCGAGCAGTACTTC
>TRBV28|-|-|TRBJ1-1
CASRQIDTSNTEAFF
TGTGCCAGCAGACAAATCGATACTAGTAACACTGAAGCTTTCTTT
>TRBV2|-|-|TRBJ1-2
CASSVGPRAYTF
TGTGCCAGCAGTGTGGGCCCACGAGCCTACACCTTC
>TRBV6-5|-|-|TRBJ2-1
CASSAYRSYNEQFF
TGTGCCAGCAGCGCGTACCGCTCCTACAATGAGCAGTTCTTC
>TRBV28|-|-|TRBJ1-4
CASSPAGLGEKLFF
TGTGCCAGCAGTCCCGCAGGGTTAGGTGAAAAACTGTTTTTT
>TRBV4-3|-|TRBD2|TRBJ2-4
CASSQGGGRGPGENIQYF
TGCGCCAGCAGCCAAGGTGGCGGGAGGGGGCCGGGCGAAAACATTCAGTACTTC
>TRBV30|-|-|TRBJ2-7
CAWSVHGVYEQYF
TGTGCCTGGAGTGTACACGGGGTCTACGAGCAGTACTTC
>TRBV5-1|few|TRBD1|TRBJ1-1
CASSSGQGDMNTEAFF
TGCGCCAGCAGCTCAGGACAGGGGGATATGAACACTGAAGCTTTCTTT
>TRBV5-1|-|-|TRBJ1-1
CASSPSTRQVNTEAFF
TGCGCCAGCAGCCCCTCGACACGCCAGGTGAACACTGAAGCTTTCTTT
>TRBV3-1/TRBV3-2|-|-|TRBJ2-1
CASSPLGSGRDEQFF
TGTGCCAGCAGCCCCCTTGGGAGCGGGCGGGATGAGCAGTTCTTC
>TRBV29-1|-|TRBD1|TRBJ2-2
CSVSDRANTGELFF
TGCAGCGTTTCGGACAGGGCGAACACCGGGGAGCTGTTTTTT
>TRBV30|-|TRBD2|TRBJ2-1
CAWKIAGGPVDEQFF
TGTGCCTGGAAGATAGCGGGAGGGCCAGTCGATGAGCAGTTCTTC
>TRBV6-5|-|TRBD1|TRBJ1-2
CASSYFLGQDYGYTF
TGTGCCAGCAGTTACTTTCTAGGACAGGACTATGGCTACACCTTC
>TRBV19|once|TRBD1|TRBJ2-2
CASSIVGTGAGELFF
TGTGCCAGTAGTATAGTAGGGACAGGGGCCGGGGAGCTGTTTTTT
>TRBV18|-|-|TRBJ1-2
CASSPPYRSNYGYTF
TGTGCCAGCTCACCACCGTATAGGAGTAACTATGGCTACACCTTC
>TRBV5-5|-|-|TRBJ2-3
CASSLFPTGSTDTQYF
TGTGCCAGCAGCTTGTTCCCGACGGGGAGCACAGATACGCAGTATTTT
>TRBV9|few|-|TRBJ1-1
CASSVGGPNTEAFF
TGTGCCAGCAGCGTAGGAGGGCCGAACACTGAAGCTTTCTTT
>TRBV7-9|-|TRBD2|TRBJ2-1
CASSLDNLGLAVNNEQFF
TGTGCCAGCAGCTTAGACAACTTGGGACTAGCGGTTAACAATGAGCAGTTCTTC
>TRBV30|-|-|TRBJ1-1
CAWGTLMNTEAFF
TGTGCCTGGGGGACACTTATGAACACTGAAGCTTTCTTT
>TRBV7-9|-|-|TRBJ2-7
CASSLSGSEAWGYEQYF
TGTGCCAGCAGCCTGAGCGGGTCGGAGGCCTGGGGCTACGAGCAGTACTTC
>TRBV27|-|-|TRBJ1-3
CASSLSAGNTIYF
TGTGCCAGCAGTTTAAGCGCTGGAAACACCATATATTTT
>TRBV6-2/TRBV6-3|-|TRBD1|TRBJ2-7
CASSRPGQGAYEQYF
TGTGCCAGCAGCCGACCGGGACAGGGGGCTTACGAGCAGTACTTC
>TRBV11-2|-|TRBD2|TRBJ2-5
CASTLLKTSGGTYQETQYF
TGTGCCAGCACCCTCCTTAAGACTAGCGGGGGGACGTACCAAGAGACCCAGTACTTC
>TRBV5-8|-|TRBD1|TRBJ2-1
CASSFGDRYYNEQFF
TGTGCCAGCAGCTTCGGGGACAGGTATTACAATGAGCAGTTCTTC
>TRBV12-3/TRBV12-4|-|-|TRBJ2-1
CASSLSSGVQFF
TGTGCCAGCAGTTTATCCTCCGGGGTGCAGTTCTTC
>TRBV9|few|TRBD2|TRBJ2-1
CASSPLGGRASYNEQFF
TGTGCCAGCAGCCCACTTGGGGGGAGGGCCTCCTACAATGAGCAGTTCTTC
>TRBV7-2|-|-|TRBJ2-1
CASRPAGNEQFF
TGTGCCAGCAGACCGGCGGGCAATGAGCAGTTCTTC
>TRBV11-2|-|TRBD1|TRBJ2-7
CASSFVGQGTYEQYF
TGTGCCAGCAGCTTCGTGGGACAGGGTACCTACGAGCAGTACTTC